These 23 T cell receptor beta chains were all obtained from the same sample, sequenced in a study of vaccination effects on CD4 cells after COVID-19. Expansion of antigen-specific CD4+ T cells with viral peptide pools was carried out by the ViraFEST assay before sequencing. CD4+ T cells were isolated after about eleven days of culture. The participants, recipients of two vaccine doses, got either BNT162b2 or mRNA-1273. Only in-frame clones appear in the TCRdb table, and some are missing; sequencing was by immunoSEQ multiplex PCR. The table records about 24,000 clones, over 70% of them present only once. No antigen has been identified for these receptors. This material consisted of CD4+ T cells from PBMCs cultured with SARS-CoV-2 spike peptides, taken after COVID-19 vaccination. Receptors were obtained from a human donor who received a COVID-19 vaccine.

The chain links TRBV7-7 to TRBJ2-2, with 15 bases identical to TRBD2. Germline trimming cut 2 bases from V and 4 bases from J; bases unmatched to any gene: 11. The CDR3 contains 20 residues. The germline V gene has CDR1 SSHAT and CDR2 FNYEAQ (reference sequence). The DNA of the CDR3 is TGTGCCAGCAGCTTAAGGGGACCGGGACTAGCGGGAGGTTTCACCGGGGAGCTGTTTTTT. Translated: CASSLRGPGLAGGFTGELFF.

The chain joins TRBV6-5 to TRBJ1-2, with 8 bases that match TRBD1. CDR3 length equals 14 residues. The ends lost 8 bases at V and 2 bases at J; junction bases unmatched: 7. The germline V gene encodes CDR1 MNHEY and CDR2 SVGAGI. In DNA form, the CDR3 reads TGTGCCAGCCGTCGCGGACAGGGAAACTATGGCTACACCTTC. This sequence encodes CASRRGQGNYGYTF.

The gene calls are TRBV11-3 and TRBJ2-2; D is perhaps TRBD2 (5 bases). V lost 7 bases and J 5 bases, leaving 14 bases between the germline ends. The CDR3 sequence is 14 residues long. The germline V gene encodes CDR1 SGHNT and CDR2 YENEEA. The CDR3 DNA is TGTGCCAGCACCCACAGCGGTGGAACCGGGGAGCTGTTTTTT. Encoded protein: CASTHSGGTGELFF.

V usage is TRBV4-2 and J usage is TRBJ2-3, with D unclear. Trimming cost V 0 bases and J 2 bases, with 12 bases left between them. This CDR3 spans 16 amino acids. Looked up from germline, CDR1 is LGHNA and CDR2 is YNFKEQ. The CDR3 nucleotides are TGTGCCAGCAGCCAAGATACGTCAGAGCTCACAGATACGCAGTATTTT. The encoded protein is CASSQDTSELTDTQYF.

The chain is built from TRBV7-9 and TRBJ1-2, with 8 bases lining up with TRBD1. Germline V lookup: CDR1 SEHNR, CDR2 FQNEAQ (reference sequence). The CDR3 runs 14 residues. With V trimmed by 1 base and J by 6 bases, 4 bases remained unmatched. CDR3 protein: CASSLGTGRDGYTF. The CDR3 region has the DNA TGTGCCAGCAGCTTAGGGACAGGGAGAGATGGCTACACCTTC.

This chain links TRBV10-3 with TRBJ1-2; D gene unclear. Germline CDR1 and CDR2: ENHRY and SYGVKD. The V gene lost 2 bases and the J gene lost 3 bases, with 7 bases spanning the gap. The CDR3 length is 13 residues. CDR3 amino acids: CAISENSYYGYTF. CDR3 bases: TGTGCCATCAGTGAGAACAGCTACTATGGCTACACCTTC.

This chain connects TRBV18 to TRBJ2-6, with 10 bases aligning to TRBD2. V lost 4 bases, J lost 1 base, and 10 bases stayed unmatched. Germline-derived CDR1 and CDR2 are KGHSH and LQKENI. This CDR3 is 19 amino acids long. Here the CDR3 DNA reads TGTGCCAGCTCACTAGTTGGGACTAGCGCCTTGTCTGGGGCCAACGTCCTGACTTTC. This sequence encodes CASSLVGTSALSGANVLTF.

This rearrangement joins TRBV5-8 to TRBJ2-5, with TRBD2 identical over 7 bases. Per the germline V gene, CDR1 is SGHTS and CDR2 is YDEGEE. The V segment lost 4 bases and the J segment 1 base; nucleotides outside the gene matches: 13. The CDR3 runs to 17 residues. The CDR3 coding sequence is TGTGCCAGCAGCCCCACCGGGACTACCGCCCGCCAAGAGACCCAGTACTTC. This sequence encodes CASSPTGTTARQETQYF. Filled out from reference TRBV5-8 and TRBJ2-5, the complete variable domain reads EAGVTQSPTHLIKTRGQQATLRCSPISGHTSVYWYQQALGLGLQFLLWYDEGEERNRGNFPPRFSGRQFPNYSSELNVNALELEDSALYLCASSPTGTTARQETQYFGPGTRLLVL.

This chain connects TRBV18 to TRBJ1-1, with a possible D match to TRBD1 (5 bases). CDR3 size: 13 residues. Deletions cut 5 bases from V and 5 bases from J, with 12 bases between. Germline values: CDR1 KGHSH, CDR2 LQKENI. CDR3 DNA: TGTGCCAGCTCATCGGACGGGGGAACTGAAGCTTTCTTT. Protein sequence: CASSSDGGTEAFF.

V is TRBV5-1 and J is TRBJ2-6; D could derive from TRBD1 or TRBD2 (6 bases each). V shed 6 bases and J shed 1 base, with 8 bases lying between them. This CDR3 region has 14 residues. CDR1 is SGHRS and CDR2 is YFSETQ in the germline V gene. CDR3 protein: CASIGGSGANVLTF. The DNA for the CDR3 is TGCGCCAGCATAGGGGGGTCTGGGGCCAACGTCCTGACTTTC.

This clone occurred once. The chain has TRBV14 and TRBJ1-2; 7 bases match TRBD1. With V trimmed by 4 bases and J by 6 bases, 5 bases remained unmatched. This CDR3 region has 13 residues. Germline CDR1 reads SGHDN; CDR2 reads FVKESK. As DNA, the CDR3 is TGTGCCAGCAGCCCTAGACAGGGTCATGGCTACACCTTC. It encodes CASSPRQGHGYTF. Together with reference TRBV14 and TRBJ1-2, the CDR3 gives the full variable domain: EAGVTQFPSHSVIEKGQTVTLRCDPISGHDNLYWYRRVMGKEIKFLLHFVKESKQDESGMPNNRFLAERTGGTYSTLKVQPAELEDSGVYFCASSPRQGHGYTFGSGTRLTVV.

V gene TRBV5-1 combines with J gene TRBJ2-1, with no clear D. V lost 0 bases and J lost 7, with 17 bases in between. Germline loops: CDR1 SGHRS, CDR2 YFSETQ. This CDR3 is built from 16 residues. The CDR3 sequence is CASSLVRLVVGNEQFF. In DNA, the CDR3 is TGCGCCAGCAGCTTGGTTAGGCTAGTGGTAGGAAATGAGCAGTTCTTC.

This clone occurred a few times. The chain couples TRBV5-1 to TRBJ2-3; D not certain. CDR3 size: 15 residues. V lost 10 bases and J 3 bases, leaving 21 bases between the germline ends. Per the germline V gene, CDR1 is SGHRS and CDR2 is YFSETQ. CDR3 sequence: CAGKQGPLVTDTQYF. CDR3 DNA: TGCGCCGGAAAGCAAGGACCCCTCGTTACAGATACGCAGTATTTT.

The chain links TRBV3-1 (or the pseudogene TRBV3-2) to TRBJ1-6; D unresolved. The V and J ends lost 1 base and 7 bases respectively, with 11 bases between them. The length of the CDR3 is 15 residues. Per germline, CDR1 LGHDT and CDR2 YNNKEL (reference sequence). This CDR3 reads CASSQGPQRNSPLHF. The CDR3 coding sequence is TGTGCCAGCAGCCAAGGCCCACAGAGGAATTCACCCCTCCACTTT.

The chain links TRBV3-1 (or the pseudogene TRBV3-2) to TRBJ2-7; tentatively, D is TRBD2 (6 bases). V was shortened by 5 bases and J by 6 bases, with 17 bases between the two germline ends. Germline lookup yields CDR1 LGHDT and CDR2 YNNKEL (reference sequence). This CDR3 comprises 14 residues. CDR3 coding DNA: TGTGCCAGCAGCGCCCGGGACTCCCAACCCGAGCAGTACTTC. Protein sequence: CASSARDSQPEQYF.

This clone was picked up a small number of times. This chain uses TRBV3-1 (or the pseudogene TRBV3-2) with TRBJ1-1, with D unresolved. Germline loops: CDR1 LGHDT, CDR2 YNNKEL (reference sequence). Trimming left V 4 bases short and J 2 bases short, with 2 bases between. The CDR3 extends over 11 amino acids. CDR3 protein: CASSRNTEAFF. DNA of the CDR3: TGTGCCAGCAGCCGTAACACTGAAGCTTTCTTT.

The chain recombines TRBV5-1 with TRBJ2-1, with D tentatively TRBD1 or TRBD2 (6 bases each). The ends were cut back, 7 bases at V and 8 bases at J, with 22 bases in the middle. The CDR3 spans 15 residues. The germline gives CDR1 SGHRS, CDR2 YFSETQ. The DNA of the CDR3 is TGCGCCAGCGGGGCGATCGCGGGAAAGGGGGATGAGCAGTTCTTC. This sequence encodes CASGAIAGKGDEQFF.

This chain connects TRBV10-2 to TRBJ2-3, with 15 bases identical to TRBD2. Germline V gives CDR1 WSHSY, CDR2 SAAADI. This CDR3 has 16 amino acids. The V gene end was trimmed by 10 bases and the J gene end by 5 bases; junction bases not matched to a gene: 10. The chain's CDR3 is CATRTSGRALGDTQYF. As DNA, the CDR3 is TGCGCCACGAGGACTAGCGGGAGGGCCCTCGGAGATACGCAGTATTTT.

The rearrangement joins TRBV6-6 to TRBJ2-7, with 7 bases that match TRBD1. The CDR3 is made up of 15 amino acids. The J segment lost 6 bases and the V segment lost 3 bases, leaving 11 bases of the junction unmatched. Germline CDR1 MNHNY, CDR2 SVGAGI (reference sequence). The CDR3 bases are TGTGCCAGCAGTTATCTTACAGGGGTACCCTCCGAGCAGTACTTC. It yields the protein CASSYLTGVPSEQYF.

The chain links TRBV6-5 to TRBJ2-1; tentatively, D is TRBD1 or TRBD2 (5 bases each). The ends were cut back, 2 bases at V and 8 bases at J, with 13 bases in the middle. This CDR3 has 14 residues. CDR1 and CDR2 (germline): MNHEY, SVGAGI. DNA for the CDR3: TGTGCCAGCAGTTACAGAGGGGAGACCGATGAGCAGTTCTTC. Protein: CASSYRGETDEQFF.

This clone was picked up one time. The chain joins TRBV9 to TRBJ2-1; 7 bases line up with TRBD2. This CDR3 contains 15 residues. Germline CDR1 reads SGDLS; CDR2 reads YYNGEE. V shed 0 bases, J shed 6 bases, and the junction held 6 bases outside the gene matches. In DNA form, the CDR3 reads TGTGCCAGCAGCGTAGGCGGGGGAGCGAGCAATGAGCAGTTCTTC. It specifies CASSVGGGASNEQFF.

The rearrangement joins TRBV19 to TRBJ1-2, with unresolved D. The CDR3 is 14 residues long. The germline V gene encodes CDR1 LNHDA and CDR2 SQIVND (reference sequence). Trimming removed 6 bases at V and 0 bases at J, with 11 bases between. Here the CDR3 reads CASREKETNYGYTF. The CDR3 DNA is TGTGCCAGTAGGGAAAAGGAAACTAACTATGGCTACACCTTC.

The chain links TRBV5-8 to TRBJ2-7; no firm D call. Germline V gene sequence: CDR1 SGHTS, CDR2 YDEGEE. The CDR3 is 14 residues long. V lost 0 bases and J 1 base, leaving 8 bases between the germline ends. The CDR3 coding sequence is TGTGCCAGCAGCTTGGACCTATTATCCTACGAGCAGTACTTC. Residues: CASSLDLLSYEQYF.